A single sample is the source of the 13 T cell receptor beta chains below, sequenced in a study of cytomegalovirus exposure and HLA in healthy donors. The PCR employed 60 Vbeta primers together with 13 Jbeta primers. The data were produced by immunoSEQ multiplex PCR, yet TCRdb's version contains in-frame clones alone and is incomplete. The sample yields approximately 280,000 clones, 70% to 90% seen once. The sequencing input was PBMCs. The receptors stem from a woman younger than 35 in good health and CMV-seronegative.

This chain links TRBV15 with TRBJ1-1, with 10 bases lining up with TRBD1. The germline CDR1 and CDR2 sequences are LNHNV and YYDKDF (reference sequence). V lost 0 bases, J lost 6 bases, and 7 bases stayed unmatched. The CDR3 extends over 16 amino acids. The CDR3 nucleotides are TGTGCCACCAGCAGAGATCGTAGACAGGGGGCCGCTGAAGCTTTCTTT. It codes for CATSRDRRQGAAEAFF. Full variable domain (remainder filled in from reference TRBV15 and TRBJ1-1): DAMVIQNPRYQVTQFGKPVTLSCSQTLNHNVMYWYQQKSSQAPKLLFHYYDKDFNNEADTPDNFQSRRPNTSFCFLDIRSPGLGDTAMYLCATSRDRRQGAAEAFFGQGTRLTVV.

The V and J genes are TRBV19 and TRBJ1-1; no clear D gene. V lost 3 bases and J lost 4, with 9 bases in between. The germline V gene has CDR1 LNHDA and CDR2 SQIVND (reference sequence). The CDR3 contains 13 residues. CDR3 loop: CASSIQVTTEAFF. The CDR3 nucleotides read TGTGCCAGTAGTATCCAGGTTACCACTGAAGCTTTCTTT.

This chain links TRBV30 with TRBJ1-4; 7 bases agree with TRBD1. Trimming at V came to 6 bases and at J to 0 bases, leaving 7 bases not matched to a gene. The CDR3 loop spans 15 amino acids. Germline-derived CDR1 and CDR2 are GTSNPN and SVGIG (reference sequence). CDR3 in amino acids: CACKTGVATNEKLFF. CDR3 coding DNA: TGTGCCTGTAAAACAGGGGTGGCAACTAATGAAAAACTGTTTTTT.

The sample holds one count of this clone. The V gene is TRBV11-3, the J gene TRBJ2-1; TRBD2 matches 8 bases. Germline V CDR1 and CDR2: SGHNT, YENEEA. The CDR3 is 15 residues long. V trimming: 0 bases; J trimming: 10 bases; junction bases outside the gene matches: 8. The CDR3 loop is CASSLDGGAGEEQFF. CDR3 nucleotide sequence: TGTGCCAGCAGCTTAGACGGGGGGGCTGGAGAAGAGCAGTTCTTC.

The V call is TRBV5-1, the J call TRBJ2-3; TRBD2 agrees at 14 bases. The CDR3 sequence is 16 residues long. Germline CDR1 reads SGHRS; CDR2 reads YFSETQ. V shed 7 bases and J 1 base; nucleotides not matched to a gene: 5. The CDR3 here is CASAPGLAGGTDTQYF. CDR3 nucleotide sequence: TGCGCCAGCGCCCCGGGACTAGCGGGGGGCACAGATACGCAGTATTTT. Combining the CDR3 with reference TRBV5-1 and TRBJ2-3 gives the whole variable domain KAGVTQTPRYLIKTRGQQVTLSCSPISGHRSVSWYQQTPGQGLQFLFEYFSETQRNKGNFPGRFSGRQFSNSRSEMNVSTLELGDSALYLCASAPGLAGGTDTQYFGPGTRLTVL.

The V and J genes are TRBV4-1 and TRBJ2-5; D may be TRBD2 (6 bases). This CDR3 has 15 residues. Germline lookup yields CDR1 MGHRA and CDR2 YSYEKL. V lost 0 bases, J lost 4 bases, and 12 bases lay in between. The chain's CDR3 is CASSQDSSVGETQYF. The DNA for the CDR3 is TGCGCCAGCAGCCAAGATTCTAGCGTGGGAGAGACCCAGTACTTC.

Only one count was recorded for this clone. The CDR3 DNA reads TGCGCCAGCAGCTTTTCAGGGGGCGGCAATCAGCCCCAGCATTTT. It codes for CASSFSGGGNQPQHF. The V and J genes are TRBV5-1 and TRBJ1-5; 8 positions match TRBD1. The V gene end was trimmed by 2 bases and the J gene end by 2 bases; junction bases not matched to a gene: 3. The CDR3 runs 15 residues. Germline V lookup: CDR1 SGHRS, CDR2 YFSETQ.

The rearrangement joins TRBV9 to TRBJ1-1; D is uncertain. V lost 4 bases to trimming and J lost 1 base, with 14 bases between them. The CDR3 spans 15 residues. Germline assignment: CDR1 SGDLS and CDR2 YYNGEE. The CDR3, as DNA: TGTGCCAGCAGCCCGTGGGCCGACCCGAACACTGAAGCTTTCTTT. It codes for CASSPWADPNTEAFF.

In nucleotides, the CDR3 is TGTGCCAGCCAGGGGGACAGGTGGGGGAATGAAAAACTGTTTTTT. Translating gives CASQGDRWGNEKLFF. The chain has TRBV2 and TRBJ1-4; 8 bases map to TRBD1. The CDR3 sequence is 15 residues long. V shed 8 bases and J 5 bases; nucleotides not matched to a gene: 10. The germline CDR1 and CDR2 sequences are SNHLY and FYNNEI.

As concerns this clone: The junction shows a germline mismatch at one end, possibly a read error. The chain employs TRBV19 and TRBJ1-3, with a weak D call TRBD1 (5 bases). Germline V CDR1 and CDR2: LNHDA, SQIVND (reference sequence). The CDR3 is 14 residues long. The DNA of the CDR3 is TGTGCCAGCAGTAGCGGGGCTCATGGAAACACCATATATTTT. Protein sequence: CASSSGAHGNTIYF.

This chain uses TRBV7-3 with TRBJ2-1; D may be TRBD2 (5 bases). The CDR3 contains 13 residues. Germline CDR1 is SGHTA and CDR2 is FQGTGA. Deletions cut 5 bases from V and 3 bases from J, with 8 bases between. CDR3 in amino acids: CASSLGNYNEQFF. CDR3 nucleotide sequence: TGTGCCAGCAGCCTCGGGAACTACAATGAGCAGTTCTTC.

CDR3 residues: CANQLHSGGGGDGTQYF. DNA for the CDR3: TGTGCCAACCAACTCCACTCGGGGGGCGGGGGGGATGGGACCCAGTACTTC. The chain couples TRBV27 to TRBJ2-5; 9 bases match TRBD2. The CDR3 has 17 amino acids. V dropped 10 bases and J dropped 7; count of bases not matched to a gene: 22. CDR1 is MNHEY and CDR2 is SMNVEV in the germline V gene (reference sequence).

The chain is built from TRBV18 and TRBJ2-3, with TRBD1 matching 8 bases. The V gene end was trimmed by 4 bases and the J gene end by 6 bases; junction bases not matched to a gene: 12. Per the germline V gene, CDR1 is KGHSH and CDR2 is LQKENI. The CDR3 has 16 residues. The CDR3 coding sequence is TGTGCCAGCTCACTCACAGGGGGAAGTGGTCCGGATACGCAGTATTTT. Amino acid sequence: CASSLTGGSGPDTQYF.